These 22 T cell receptor beta chains share one sample of origin, sequenced in a study of OX40 agonist ivuxolimab in advanced cancers. Only in-frame clones appear in the TCRdb table, and some are missing; sequencing was by immunoSEQ multiplex PCR. The table lists tens of thousands of clones, over 80% of them singletons. Material: CD4+ or CD8+ T cells sorted from blood, obtained in a trial of the OX40 agonist ivuxolimab. The origin of the receptors is an adult with an advanced solid tumor such as melanoma, head and neck, liver or kidney cancer.

The chain recombines TRBV5-1 with TRBJ2-3, with D perhaps TRBD1 or TRBD2 (5 bases each). There are 17 residues in the CDR3. From germline, CDR1 is SGHRS and CDR2 YFSETQ. The V end was cut by 1 base, the J end by 0 bases, with 15 bases between. The CDR3 DNA sequence: TGCGCCAGCAGCTTGTTCGGGACGGCGGGTAGCACAGATACGCAGTATTTT. Its protein product is CASSLFGTAGSTDTQYF.

The chain employs TRBV11-2 and TRBJ2-2, with D tentatively TRBD1 (6 bases). Germline loops: CDR1 SGHAT, CDR2 FQNNGV. Trimming shortened V by 0 bases and J by 6 bases, and 14 bases separated the two germline ends. The CDR3 sequence is 16 residues long. The CDR3 bases are TGTGCCAGCAGCTTAGAGGGCGTTGGGGGCTCCGGGGAGCTGTTTTTT. Protein product: CASSLEGVGGSGELFF. The variable domain in full, completed from reference TRBV11-2 and TRBJ2-2, reads EAGVAQSPRYKIIEKRQSVAFWCNPISGHATLYWYQQILGQGPKLLIQFQNNGVVDDSQLPKDRFSAERLKGVDSTLKIQPAKLEDSAVYLCASSLEGVGGSGELFFGEGSRLTVL.

This rearrangement joins TRBV4-1 to TRBJ2-3; tentatively, D is TRBD1 or TRBD2 (5 bases each). Looked up from germline, CDR1 is MGHRA and CDR2 is YSYEKL. This CDR3 is built from 16 residues. Trimming took 4 bases from V and 6 from J, leaving 20 bases between them. CDR3 loop: CASSPLGEGLWDTQYF. CDR3 in DNA: TGCGCCAGCAGCCCCTTGGGGGAAGGCTTGTGGGATACGCAGTATTTT.

V gene TRBV7-8 combines with J gene TRBJ1-5; tentative D call: TRBD1 (6 bases). CDR3 length: 14 amino acids. Germline V lookup: CDR1 SGHVS, CDR2 FQNEAQ. Trimming took 4 bases from V and 0 from J, leaving 7 bases between them. This CDR3 is CASSWGASNQPQHF. The CDR3 DNA sequence: TGTGCCAGCAGCTGGGGGGCTAGCAATCAGCCCCAGCATTTT.

Worth noting for this clone: The junction departs from germline at one end; a sequencing error may be responsible. Other nucleotide sequences from this sample produce the same CDR3. In nucleotides, the CDR3 is TGCGCCAGCTCACCTCTACAGGGTAATCAGCCCCAGCATTTT. Protein: CASSPLQGNQPQHF. The chain joins TRBV18 to TRBJ1-5; weak D call: TRBD1 (6 bases). The CDR3 covers 14 residues. Germline V CDR1 and CDR2: KGHSH, LQKENI. Combining the CDR3 with reference TRBV18 and TRBJ1-5 gives the whole variable domain NAGVMQNPRHLVRRRGQEARLRCSPMKGHSHVYWYRQLPEEGLKFMVYLQKENIIDESGMPKERFSAEFPKEGPSILRIQQVVRGDSAAYFCASSPLQGNQPQHFGDGTRLSIL.

The chain is built from TRBV7-9 and TRBJ2-7; no firm D call. Trimming pared 2 bases from V and 4 bases from J, leaving 3 bases between. CDR3 length equals 11 residues. Per germline, CDR1 SEHNR and CDR2 FQNEAQ (reference sequence). The CDR3 loop reads CASSLYYEQYF. DNA for the CDR3: TGTGCCAGCAGCTTATATTACGAGCAGTACTTC.

The chain joins TRBV4-2 to TRBJ1-1; no definite D call. V shed 2 bases and J shed 5 bases, with 9 bases lying between them. CDR1 and CDR2 from the germline V gene are LGHNA and YNFKEQ. The CDR3 has 13 amino acids. CDR3: CASSQLPGTEAFF. Written as DNA, the CDR3 is TGTGCCAGCAGCCAACTCCCTGGGACTGAAGCTTTCTTT.

This clone was picked up a small number of times. This rearrangement joins TRBV15 to TRBJ2-1, with 14 bases lining up with TRBD2. The V gene's germline CDR1 is LNHNV and CDR2 YYDKDF (reference sequence). J gave up 6 bases and V 0 bases, and 10 bases lay outside the gene matches. The CDR3 consists of 19 residues. CDR3 region: CATSRDRGLAGGVGNEQFF. CDR3 DNA: TGTGCCACCAGCAGAGATCGCGGACTAGCGGGAGGCGTAGGCAATGAGCAGTTCTTC.

This clone was recorded only once. The chain has TRBV28 and TRBJ1-4; TRBD1 might be the D (5 bases). The V and J ends lost 3 bases and 7 bases respectively, with 12 bases between them. Germline assignment: CDR1 MDHEN and CDR2 SYDVKM. This CDR3 is 14 amino acids long. For the CDR3, the DNA is TGTGCCAGCAGTTTCCAGACAGAGCCTGAAAAACTGTTTTTT. This sequence encodes CASSFQTEPEKLFF.

The J gene is TRBJ2-3, the V gene TRBV7-7; 11 bases fit TRBD2. V dropped 6 bases and J dropped 3; count of bases not matched to a gene: 11. Germline V gene lookup returns CDR1 SSHAT and CDR2 FNYEAQ (reference sequence). The CDR3 is made up of 17 amino acids. The CDR3 region is CASSPGPSGGFTDTQYF. The CDR3 nucleotides read TGTGCCAGCAGTCCGGGGCCTAGCGGGGGGTTTACAGATACGCAGTATTTT.

The chain uses TRBV2 and TRBJ2-7; TRBD1 agrees at 9 bases. The CDR3 is 14 residues long. Germline V gene data show CDR1 as SNHLY and CDR2 as FYNNEI. V trimming: 1 base; J trimming: 7 bases; junction bases outside the gene matches: 5. The CDR3 bases are TGTGCCAGCAGTGAAGTCTGGGGGACAGGGGAGCAGTACTTC. Its translation is CASSEVWGTGEQYF.

The chain carries TRBV2 and TRBJ2-3; 8 bases line up with TRBD2. The CDR3 extends over 14 amino acids. V was pared by 8 bases and J by 5 bases, with 9 bases of the junction left unmatched. The germline V gene encodes CDR1 SNHLY and CDR2 FYNNEI. Here the CDR3 reads CASRAGGRGDTQYF. The CDR3 DNA follows: TGTGCCAGCCGGGCGGGGGGCCGTGGAGATACGCAGTATTTT.

The chain joins TRBV7-9 to TRBJ2-5; a weak D match, TRBD2 (6 bases). V was cut by 3 bases and J by 3 bases, with 8 bases left in between. The CDR3 loop spans 13 amino acids. The germline V gene has CDR1 SEHNR and CDR2 FQNEAQ (reference sequence). CDR3 in amino acids: CASSLTREETQYF. DNA of the CDR3: TGTGCCAGCAGCTTGACTAGAGAAGAGACCCAGTACTTC. The variable domain in full, with the rest retrieved from reference TRBV7-9 and TRBJ2-5, is DTGVSQNPRHKITKRGQNVTFRCDPISEHNRLYWYRQTLGQGPEFLTYFQNEAQLEKSRLLSDRFSAERPKGSFSTLEIQRTEQGDSAMYLCASSLTREETQYFGPGTRLLVL.

This chain links TRBV5-6 with TRBJ2-5, with 11 bases lining up with TRBD2. Germline V gene sequence: CDR1 SGHDT, CDR2 YYEEEE. This CDR3 has 16 amino acids. The V and J ends lost 4 bases and 2 bases, in that order; junction bases with no gene match: 7. The CDR3 coding sequence is TGTGCCAGCAGCCCAACGACTAGCGGGACTCAAGAGACCCAGTACTTC. Translation gives CASSPTTSGTQETQYF.

The chain links TRBV19 to TRBJ1-1, with 8 bases aligning to TRBD1. The CDR3 contains 17 residues. Germline V gene lookup returns CDR1 LNHDA and CDR2 SQIVND (reference sequence). V lost 4 bases and J lost 0; bases outside the gene matches: 10. CDR3 sequence: CASSKTGGLSLNTEAFF. CDR3 DNA: TGTGCCAGTAGTAAAACAGGGGGGCTTTCTCTGAACACTGAAGCTTTCTTT.

This clone was recorded only once. The V and J genes are TRBV11-2 and TRBJ2-7; D is perhaps TRBD2 (5 bases). Per germline, CDR1 SGHAT and CDR2 FQNNGV. The CDR3 has 15 residues. V was cut by 5 bases and J by 4 bases, with 18 bases left in between. CDR3 nucleotides: TGTGCCAGCAGCCGGATGAGCGGCCCGTTGTACGAGCAGTACTTC. Translating gives CASSRMSGPLYEQYF.

J is TRBJ1-3 and V is TRBV2; 7 nucleotides agree with TRBD1. J lost 1 base, V lost 0 bases, and 12 bases had no gene match. Germline V lookup: CDR1 SNHLY, CDR2 FYNNEI. The CDR3 has 19 amino acids. The CDR3 loop is CASSEAVLTGFESGNTIYF. Written as DNA, the CDR3 is TGTGCCAGCAGTGAAGCAGTATTGACAGGGTTCGAATCTGGAAACACCATATATTTT.

The chain joins TRBV6-1 to TRBJ1-2; 8 bases line up with TRBD1. Germline V CDR1 and CDR2: MNHNS, SASEGT. CDR3 length equals 14 residues. J was trimmed by 1 base and V by 4 bases; bases with no gene match: 2. CDR3 sequence (DNA): TGTGCCAGCAGTGGGACAGGGAATAACTATGGCTACACCTTC. It is translated as CASSGTGNNYGYTF.

The rearrangement joins TRBV10-3 to TRBJ1-4; TRBD1 matches 8 bases. Germline assignment: CDR1 ENHRY and CDR2 SYGVKD. The ends lost 8 bases at V and 8 bases at J; junction bases unmatched: 10. CDR3 length: 14 residues. The CDR3 region is CAIGTGQADEKLFF. The DNA of the CDR3 is TGTGCCATCGGCACGGGACAGGCTGACGAAAAACTGTTTTTT.

The CDR3: CASSSEGTNEKLFF. CDR3 coding DNA: TGTGCCAGCAGCTCGGAAGGAACTAATGAAAAACTGTTTTTT. The chain combines TRBV7-9 with TRBJ1-4; D gene uncertain. The V gene lost 4 bases and the J gene lost 1 base, with 7 bases spanning the gap. Germline-derived CDR1 and CDR2 are SEHNR and FQNEAQ (reference sequence). The CDR3 has 14 amino acids. The variable domain in full, with the rest retrieved from reference TRBV7-9 and TRBJ1-4, is DTGVSQNPRHKITKRGQNVTFRCDPISEHNRLYWYRQTLGQGPEFLTYFQNEAQLEKSRLLSDRFSAERPKGSFSTLEIQRTEQGDSAMYLCASSSEGTNEKLFFGSGTQLSVL.

The chain recombines TRBV6-6 with TRBJ1-6; D is unclear. From germline, CDR1 is MNHNY and CDR2 SVGAGI (reference sequence). Between the trimmed V and J ends, which lost 6 bases and 6 bases, there was a span of 12 bases. There are 14 residues in the CDR3. The DNA of the CDR3 is TGTGCCAGCAGCCCTGTGGGCCCTAATTCACCCCTCCACTTT. The encoded protein is CASSPVGPNSPLHF.

The chain combines TRBV19 with TRBJ1-2; the D is unclear. CDR1 is LNHDA and CDR2 is SQIVND in the germline V gene (reference sequence). The CDR3 loop spans 13 amino acids. V was cut by 0 bases and J by 5 bases, with 7 bases left in between. For the CDR3, the DNA is TGTGCCAGTAGTATAGACGGGCGTTATGGCTACACCTTC. This sequence encodes CASSIDGRYGYTF.